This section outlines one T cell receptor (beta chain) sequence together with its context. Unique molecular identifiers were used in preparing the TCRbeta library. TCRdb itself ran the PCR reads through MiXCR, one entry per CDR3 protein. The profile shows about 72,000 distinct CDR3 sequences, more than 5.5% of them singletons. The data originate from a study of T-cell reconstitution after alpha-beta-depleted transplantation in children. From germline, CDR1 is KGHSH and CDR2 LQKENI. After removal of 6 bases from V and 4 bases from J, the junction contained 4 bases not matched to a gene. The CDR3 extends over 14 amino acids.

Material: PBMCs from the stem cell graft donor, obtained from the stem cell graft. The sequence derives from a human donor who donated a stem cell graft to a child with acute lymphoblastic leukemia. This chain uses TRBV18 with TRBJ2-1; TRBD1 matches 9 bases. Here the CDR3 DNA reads TGTGCCAGCTCTTCCGGGACAGGGTACAATGAGCAGTTCTTC. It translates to CASSSGTGYNEQFF.